This entry lists 15 T cell receptor beta chains sequenced from one sample in a study of blood T cell repertoires in COVID-19. The assay was immunoSEQ multiplex PCR, and TCRdb's table has in-frame clones only and misses some. The sample has some 80,000 clones, about 73% seen once; the top ten hold just over 35%. The sequencing input was peripheral blood. The source is a man aged 55 to 70 with COVID-19, enrolled during active disease.

V gene TRBV4-3 combines with J gene TRBJ2-1; tentatively, D is TRBD1 (5 bases). V dropped 2 bases and J dropped 3 bases, with 11 bases sitting between them. The CDR3 is 15 amino acids. In germline, CDR1 is LGHNA, CDR2 YSLEER. The CDR3 DNA is TGCGCCAGCAGCCAACAGGGCCCTAACTACAATGAGCAGTTCTTC. Encoded protein: CASSQQGPNYNEQFF.

Note on this clone: Within the sample, other DNA sequences also encode this same CDR3. The rearrangement links TRBV7-2 to TRBJ2-1; D not certain. This CDR3 has 12 residues. The germline gives CDR1 SGHTA, CDR2 FQGNSA. Trimming left V 5 bases short and J 3 bases short, with 5 bases between. CDR3 DNA sequence: TGTGCCAGCAGCCTAAACTACAATGAGCAGTTCTTC. Residues: CASSLNYNEQFF.

This clone has more than one count but fewer than ten. V usage is TRBV5-1 and J usage is TRBJ2-2, with 9 bases fitting TRBD2. Germline assignment: CDR1 SGHRS and CDR2 YFSETQ. This CDR3 comprises 16 residues. V lost 4 bases and J lost 1; bases outside the gene matches: 5. CDR3 coding DNA: TGCGCCAGCAGCCTCCTTAGCGGGGGGAACACCGGGGAGCTGTTTTTT. Amino acid sequence: CASSLLSGGNTGELFF.

This chain links TRBV5-6 with TRBJ1-1; D may be TRBD1 (6 bases). The CDR3 has 15 amino acids. CDR1 is SGHDT, CDR2 YYEEEE, per germline. Deletions cut 5 bases from V and 0 bases from J, with 14 bases between. In DNA, the CDR3 is TGTGCCAGCAGTTATGTCGGACAGCTGAACACTGAAGCTTTCTTT. It codes for CASSYVGQLNTEAFF.

The genes are TRBV6-2 or TRBV6-3 and TRBJ2-5; the match to TRBD2 covers 11 bases. The CDR3 is 14 amino acids. Germline values: CDR1 MNHEY, CDR2 SVGEGT. V lost 5 bases to trimming and J lost 4 bases; unmatched junction nucleotides: 3. The CDR3 is CASSNSGRAETQYF. The CDR3 DNA reads as TGTGCCAGCAGTAATAGCGGGAGGGCAGAGACCCAGTACTTC.

The chain has TRBV6-2 or TRBV6-3 and TRBJ1-2, with 8 nucleotides matching TRBD1. Losses at the gene ends were 0 bases for V and 4 bases for J; bases not matched to a gene: 4. Germline V gives CDR1 MNHEY, CDR2 SVGEGT. The CDR3 is 15 residues long. CDR3 coding DNA: TGTGCCAGCAGTTACTCCGGGACAGGACTCTATGGCTACACCTTC. Amino acid sequence: CASSYSGTGLYGYTF.

The rearrangement joins TRBV2 to TRBJ2-3; 10 bases map to TRBD2. The germline CDR1 and CDR2 sequences are SNHLY and FYNNEI. The CDR3 sequence is 16 residues long. Losses at the gene ends were 3 bases for V and 3 bases for J; bases not matched to a gene: 6. Here the CDR3 DNA reads TGTGCCAGCAGTGAGGGGATAGCGGGAGGTACAGATACGCAGTATTTT. Encoded protein: CASSEGIAGGTDTQYF.

This clone was seen only a few times. The V and J genes are TRBV7-6 and TRBJ2-2; D is perhaps TRBD2 (5 bases). The CDR3 covers 14 residues. The germline CDR1 and CDR2 sequences are SGHVS and FNYEAQ. V lost 3 bases and J 4 bases, leaving 9 bases between the germline ends. The DNA for the CDR3 is TGTGCCAGCAGCTTTAGCGATTCCACCGGGGAGCTGTTTTTT. Translated: CASSFSDSTGELFF. The full variable domain, its missing parts supplied by reference TRBV7-6 and TRBJ2-2, is GAGVSQSPRYKVTKRGQDVALRCDPISGHVSLYWYRQALGQGPEFLTYFNYEAQQDKSGLPNDRFSAERPEGSISTLTIQRTEQRDSAMYRCASSFSDSTGELFFGEGSRLTVL.

This chain links TRBV7-2 with TRBJ2-7, with 11 bases lining up with TRBD2. Per germline, CDR1 SGHTA and CDR2 FQGNSA. V trimming: 2 bases; J trimming: 0 bases; junction bases outside the gene matches: 0. The CDR3 is 15 residues long. CDR3 region: CASSLTSGSSYEQYF. The CDR3 DNA reads TGTGCCAGCAGCTTAACTAGCGGGAGCTCCTACGAGCAGTACTTC.

This sequence joins TRBV2 and TRBJ1-5; D may be TRBD1 (5 bases). The germline V gene encodes CDR1 SNHLY and CDR2 FYNNEI. The V end lost 8 bases, the J end lost 7 bases, and 27 bases lay between the germline ends. This CDR3 contains 17 residues. The CDR3 region has the DNA TGTGCCAGCTACGCCTCTTCCAGGGCCAACATACCCCAGCCCCAGCATTTT. Amino acid sequence: CASYASSRANIPQPQHF.

The rearrangement uses TRBV6-2 or TRBV6-3 and TRBJ2-1; 13 nucleotides align to TRBD2. The junction had 10 bases not matched to a gene; V was cut back by 6 bases and J by 8 bases. CDR1 MNHEY and CDR2 SVGEGT come from the germline V gene. This CDR3 has 16 amino acids. CDR3 sequence reads: CASSPTSGRVQYEQFF. In nucleotides, the CDR3 is TGTGCCAGCAGCCCCACTAGCGGGAGGGTTCAGTATGAGCAGTTCTTC.

Many counts were recorded for this clone. This chain joins TRBV24-1 and TRBJ2-3, with D perhaps matching TRBD2 (6 bases). The CDR3 covers 16 residues. The germline V gene encodes CDR1 KGHDR and CDR2 SFDVKD. Trimming pared 2 bases from V and 1 base from J, leaving 12 bases between. CDR3 residues: CATSDWGLEGTDTQYF. The CDR3 DNA follows: TGTGCCACCAGTGATTGGGGACTGGAGGGCACAGATACGCAGTATTTT.

The chain employs TRBV19 and TRBJ1-4, with D possibly being TRBD1 (5 bases). Germline lookup yields CDR1 LNHDA and CDR2 SQIVND (reference sequence). V was cut by 3 bases and J by 8 bases, with 10 bases left in between. This CDR3 comprises 13 residues. The CDR3 is CASSMGRGEKLFF. In nucleotides, the CDR3 is TGTGCCAGTAGTATGGGGAGGGGCGAAAAACTGTTTTTT.

The rearrangement joins TRBV7-2 to TRBJ1-2, with 7 positions matching TRBD1. Germline V lookup: CDR1 SGHTA, CDR2 FQGNSA. V dropped 5 bases and J dropped 8; count of bases not matched to a gene: 8. CDR3 size: 13 residues. The CDR3 region is CASSLGGAGGYTF. The CDR3 region has the DNA TGTGCCAGCAGCCTAGGGGGCGCCGGGGGCTACACCTTC.

Only one count was recorded for this clone. J is TRBJ1-2 and V is TRBV29-1, with D perhaps TRBD1 (6 bases). There are 14 residues in the CDR3. Trimming removed 1 base at V and 2 bases at J, with 11 bases between. The germline V gene encodes CDR1 SQVTM and CDR2 ANQGSEA. CDR3 in amino acids: CSVEGPGVNYGYTF. The DNA for the CDR3 is TGCAGCGTTGAAGGACCAGGGGTCAACTATGGCTACACCTTC.